The 19 T cell receptor beta chains reported below all come from one sample, sequenced in a study of brain T cells in children with intractable seizures. The time point was: blood from clinic visit 5 months post-surgery; TSC patient then seizure free. Repertoires were generated with immunoSEQ multiplex PCR, while TCRdb's copy carries only in-frame clones and drops some. The sample holds approximately 330,000 clones; about 93% are singletons and the top ten take around 6%. The sequencing here drew on peripheral blood, taken roughly 5 months after surgery. Receptors were obtained from a boy under three years old with tuberous sclerosis and intractable seizures.

V is TRBV4-1 and J is TRBJ2-1; 11 positions agree with TRBD2. After removal of 2 bases from V and 8 bases from J, the junction contained 11 bases not matched to a gene. The CDR3 sequence is 17 residues long. CDR1 and CDR2 (germline): MGHRA, YSYEKL. The CDR3 DNA sequence: TGCGCCAGCAGCCAACTGGTAGGGACTAGCGGTCGAGATGAGCAGTTCTTC. This encodes CASSQLVGTSGRDEQFF.

The chain combines TRBV15 with TRBJ2-1; no reliable D call. CDR1 and CDR2 from the germline V gene are LNHNV and YYDKDF (reference sequence). V was clipped by 1 base and J by 9 bases, with 7 bases between them. There are 12 residues in the CDR3. In DNA, the CDR3 is TGTGCCACCAGCAGAGTTTCTGGTGAGCAGTTCTTC. This codes for CATSRVSGEQFF.

The chain is built from TRBV10-3 and TRBJ2-1; 9 nucleotides align to TRBD2. This CDR3 is built from 15 residues. The V gene end was trimmed by 6 bases and the J gene end by 3 bases; junction bases not matched to a gene: 6. Germline CDR1 ENHRY, CDR2 SYGVKD. The CDR3 nucleotides read TGTGCCATCAGCGCCGGGACTAGCATCTACAATGAGCAGTTCTTC. Translated: CAISAGTSIYNEQFF.

The gene calls are TRBV20-1 and TRBJ1-1; no clear D. Germline loops: CDR1 DFQATT, CDR2 SNEGSKA (reference sequence). The CDR3 loop spans 11 amino acids. Trimming removed 8 bases at V and 5 bases at J, with 12 bases between. CDR3 DNA: TGCAGTCCGTACCTTAGGACTGAAGCTTTCTTT. This gives the protein CSPYLRTEAFF.

V gene TRBV4-2 combines with J gene TRBJ2-7; 7 bases match TRBD1. J gave up 3 bases and V 0 bases, and 5 bases lay outside the gene matches. Germline V lookup: CDR1 LGHNA, CDR2 YNFKEQ. CDR3 length: 15 residues. CDR3 sequence reads: CASSQDPGGSYEQYF. CDR3 sequence (DNA): TGTGCCAGCAGCCAAGATCCAGGGGGAAGCTACGAGCAGTACTTC.

The J gene is TRBJ2-7, the V gene TRBV30, with D possibly being TRBD1 or TRBD2 (5 bases each). This CDR3 spans 13 amino acids. The germline CDR1 and CDR2 sequences are GTSNPN and SVGIG (reference sequence). Trimming shortened V by 4 bases and J by 1 base, and 11 bases separated the two germline ends. The CDR3 reads CAWNTGTSYEQYF. The CDR3 DNA reads as TGTGCCTGGAACACCGGGACGTCCTACGAGCAGTACTTC.

V usage is TRBV29-1 and J usage is TRBJ2-2, with TRBD1 matching 7 bases. CDR3 length: 12 amino acids. Germline CDR1 is SQVTM and CDR2 is ANQGSEA. V dropped 6 bases and J dropped 6; count of bases not matched to a gene: 4. CDR3 loop: CSVDREAGELFF. In nucleotides, the CDR3 is TGCAGCGTCGACAGGGAAGCCGGGGAGCTGTTTTTT.

J is TRBJ2-7 and V is TRBV4-1, with 9 bases lining up with TRBD2. V shed 2 bases and J 3 bases; nucleotides not matched to a gene: 5. Germline CDR1 is MGHRA and CDR2 is YSYEKL. The CDR3 has 15 amino acids. The CDR3 is CASSQMGLAHYEQYF. CDR3 DNA: TGCGCCAGCAGCCAAATGGGACTAGCCCACTACGAGCAGTACTTC.

This clone was counted a single time. J is TRBJ1-1 and V is TRBV25-1; TRBD1 is a possible D gene (6 bases). In germline, CDR1 is MGHDK, CDR2 SYGVNS. The CDR3 has 13 amino acids. V was pared by 6 bases and J by 8 bases, with 16 bases between. The CDR3 sequence: CASRDSSRREAFF. The CDR3 nucleotides are TGTGCCAGCAGGGACAGTTCTAGAAGGGAAGCTTTCTTT.

The chain links TRBV30 to TRBJ2-7, with 9 bases lining up with TRBD1. The trim removed 3 bases at V and 3 bases at J, leaving 3 bases unmatched. Germline V CDR1 and CDR2: GTSNPN, SVGIG (reference sequence). The CDR3 runs 13 residues. DNA for the CDR3: TGTGCCTGGAGAACGGGACAGGGCTACGAGCAGTACTTC. Translating it yields CAWRTGQGYEQYF.

The chain recombines TRBV30 with TRBJ2-7, with 8 bases aligning to TRBD1. V shed 3 bases, J shed 0 bases, and the junction held 1 base outside the gene matches. This CDR3 has 13 amino acids. Germline CDR1 reads GTSNPN; CDR2 reads SVGIG (reference sequence). The CDR3 sequence is CAWRDRDSYEQYF. The CDR3 DNA reads as TGTGCCTGGAGGGACAGGGACTCCTACGAGCAGTACTTC.

The table lists this clone with a count of one. The chain carries TRBV4-1 and TRBJ1-4, with D possibly TRBD1 on 6 matching bases. V gave up 0 bases and J gave up 10 bases, with 18 bases separating them. CDR1 MGHRA and CDR2 YSYEKL come from the germline V gene. The CDR3 sequence is 16 residues long. Here the CDR3 reads CASSQDLGRGDGKLFF. The CDR3 DNA reads as TGCGCCAGCAGCCAAGATTTGGGCAGGGGAGACGGAAAACTGTTTTTT.

This chain joins TRBV24-1 and TRBJ2-3; D is uncertain. From germline, CDR1 is KGHDR and CDR2 SFDVKD. V was trimmed by 3 bases and J by 5 bases, leaving 11 bases between them. The CDR3 extends over 14 amino acids. The CDR3 DNA reads TGTGCCACCAGTGATCCTGCATTCAGAGATACGCAGTATTTT. Amino acid sequence: CATSDPAFRDTQYF.

This chain connects TRBV19 to TRBJ2-5; 7 bases align to TRBD1. This CDR3 is built from 13 residues. CDR1 LNHDA and CDR2 SQIVND come from the germline V gene (reference sequence). Germline trimming cut 8 bases from V and 0 bases from J; bases unmatched to any gene: 3. The CDR3 spells CASSGTDQETQYF. DNA for the CDR3: TGTGCCAGTTCCGGGACAGACCAAGAGACCCAGTACTTC.

The chain links TRBV30 to TRBJ1-5; TRBD1 might be the D (5 bases). V was shortened by 0 bases and J by 15 bases, with 12 bases between the two germline ends. Germline CDR1 GTSNPN, CDR2 SVGIG (reference sequence). The CDR3 has 11 amino acids. The CDR3 protein is CAWSVDKWRHF. CDR3 bases: TGTGCCTGGAGTGTGGACAAGTGGAGGCATTTT.

The V gene is TRBV30, the J gene TRBJ2-2; D not certain. Germline V gene data show CDR1 as GTSNPN and CDR2 as SVGIG (reference sequence). Trimming removed 4 bases at V and 6 bases at J, with 12 bases between. CDR3 length: 13 residues. CDR3 sequence: CAWNSLGAGELFF. The CDR3 DNA reads as TGTGCCTGGAATTCACTTGGGGCCGGGGAGCTGTTTTTT.

The rearrangement uses TRBV2 and TRBJ2-3; TRBD2 matches 10 bases. The germline gives CDR1 SNHLY, CDR2 FYNNEI. The trim removed 3 bases at V and 14 bases at J, leaving 11 bases unmatched. The CDR3 spans 14 residues. The CDR3 loop is CASSEVRTSGGRYF. As DNA, the CDR3 is TGTGCCAGCAGTGAGGTACGGACTAGCGGAGGACGGTATTTT.

The chain has TRBV24-1 and TRBJ2-7; D is unclear. Per germline, CDR1 KGHDR and CDR2 SFDVKD. Between the trimmed V and J ends, which lost 4 bases and 5 bases, there was a span of 11 bases. The CDR3 covers 13 residues. CDR3 DNA: TGTGCCACCAGTGAGTCCAGCCGCGACGAGCAGTACTTC. Translating gives CATSESSRDEQYF.

The chain couples TRBV5-1 to TRBJ1-2; the D gene is possibly TRBD1 (6 bases). The germline CDR1 and CDR2 sequences are SGHRS and YFSETQ. The CDR3 length is 15 residues. Between the trimmed V and J ends, which lost 4 bases and 0 bases, there was a span of 13 bases. The CDR3 loop reads CASSQQGLANYGYTF. The CDR3 DNA is TGCGCCAGCAGCCAACAGGGTTTAGCTAACTATGGCTACACCTTC.